This T cell receptor beta chain comes out of a study of CD8+CD57+ T cells in acquired aplastic anemia. The wider study: Sorted CD4+ and CD8+ cell DNA averaged around 3.3 ug.

The TCR beta profiling, which covered VDJ combination and CDR3 sequence, was carried out using genomic DNA as the template. TCRdb fed the reads into MiXCR, producing one record per CDR3 protein. This table holds under 500,000 distinct CDR3 sequences, roughly 34% found once. This clonotype has ten or more counts. What it binds is unknown. Findings and caveats of the study: Found in both controls and patients were around 29 CD8+ CDR3 sequences.

Patients chosen for sequencing had CD8+CD57+ cells that had expanded, as shown by flow cytometry. This CDR3 has 15 amino acids. Germline CDR1 is ENHRY and CDR2 is SYGVKD. V shed 4 bases, J shed 9 bases, and the junction held 12 bases outside the gene matches. J is TRBJ2-1 and V is TRBV10-3, with TRBD2 matching 7 bases. The clonotype comes from a human donor with aplastic anemia. Sequencing was done on a sample of sorted CD4+, CD8+, or CD8+CD57+ T cells (not recorded which) from PBMCs. CDR3 in DNA: TGTGCCATCAGTGGGGCCATCCTCGAGCGGGGTGAGCAGTTCTTC. It translates to CAISGAILERGEQFF.